The T cell receptor beta chain described here comes from a study of cytomegalovirus exposure and HLA in healthy donors. Study-wide results and limits: A later analysis linked a missense DCLRE1C variant to TCR beta V- and J-gene trimming. It was reported in a later analysis that an Asian-associated ancestry cluster showed fewer N-insertions than the approximately 670-donor mean. With DRB1 most and HLA-C fewest, TCR association rates differed between HLA loci in a later analysis.

As for this clone: Its antigen is not known.

V lost 6 bases, J lost 11 bases, and 22 bases stayed unmatched. CDR3 length: 17 amino acids. CDR1 and CDR2 from the germline V gene are MDHEN and SYDVKM. Primers included in the PCR were 60 Vbeta and 13 Jbeta primers. Some clones are missing from TCRdb's copy, which holds only in-frame ones; the method was immunoSEQ multiplex PCR. The data show around 70,000 clones, with roughly 89% seen just once and 1.5% to 2.5% held by the top ten. Donors in the study were healthy people who gave bone marrow. The sample consisted of PBMCs. The chain recombines TRBV28 with TRBJ1-1, with 9 bases that match TRBD1. The sequence came from a woman between 25 and 40 years old in good health and CMV-seronegative. The CDR3 loop reads CASSRLTGGQGSLGAFF. The CDR3 nucleotides are TGTGCCAGCAGCCGACTAACCGGGGGACAGGGATCGTTAGGGGCTTTCTTT.